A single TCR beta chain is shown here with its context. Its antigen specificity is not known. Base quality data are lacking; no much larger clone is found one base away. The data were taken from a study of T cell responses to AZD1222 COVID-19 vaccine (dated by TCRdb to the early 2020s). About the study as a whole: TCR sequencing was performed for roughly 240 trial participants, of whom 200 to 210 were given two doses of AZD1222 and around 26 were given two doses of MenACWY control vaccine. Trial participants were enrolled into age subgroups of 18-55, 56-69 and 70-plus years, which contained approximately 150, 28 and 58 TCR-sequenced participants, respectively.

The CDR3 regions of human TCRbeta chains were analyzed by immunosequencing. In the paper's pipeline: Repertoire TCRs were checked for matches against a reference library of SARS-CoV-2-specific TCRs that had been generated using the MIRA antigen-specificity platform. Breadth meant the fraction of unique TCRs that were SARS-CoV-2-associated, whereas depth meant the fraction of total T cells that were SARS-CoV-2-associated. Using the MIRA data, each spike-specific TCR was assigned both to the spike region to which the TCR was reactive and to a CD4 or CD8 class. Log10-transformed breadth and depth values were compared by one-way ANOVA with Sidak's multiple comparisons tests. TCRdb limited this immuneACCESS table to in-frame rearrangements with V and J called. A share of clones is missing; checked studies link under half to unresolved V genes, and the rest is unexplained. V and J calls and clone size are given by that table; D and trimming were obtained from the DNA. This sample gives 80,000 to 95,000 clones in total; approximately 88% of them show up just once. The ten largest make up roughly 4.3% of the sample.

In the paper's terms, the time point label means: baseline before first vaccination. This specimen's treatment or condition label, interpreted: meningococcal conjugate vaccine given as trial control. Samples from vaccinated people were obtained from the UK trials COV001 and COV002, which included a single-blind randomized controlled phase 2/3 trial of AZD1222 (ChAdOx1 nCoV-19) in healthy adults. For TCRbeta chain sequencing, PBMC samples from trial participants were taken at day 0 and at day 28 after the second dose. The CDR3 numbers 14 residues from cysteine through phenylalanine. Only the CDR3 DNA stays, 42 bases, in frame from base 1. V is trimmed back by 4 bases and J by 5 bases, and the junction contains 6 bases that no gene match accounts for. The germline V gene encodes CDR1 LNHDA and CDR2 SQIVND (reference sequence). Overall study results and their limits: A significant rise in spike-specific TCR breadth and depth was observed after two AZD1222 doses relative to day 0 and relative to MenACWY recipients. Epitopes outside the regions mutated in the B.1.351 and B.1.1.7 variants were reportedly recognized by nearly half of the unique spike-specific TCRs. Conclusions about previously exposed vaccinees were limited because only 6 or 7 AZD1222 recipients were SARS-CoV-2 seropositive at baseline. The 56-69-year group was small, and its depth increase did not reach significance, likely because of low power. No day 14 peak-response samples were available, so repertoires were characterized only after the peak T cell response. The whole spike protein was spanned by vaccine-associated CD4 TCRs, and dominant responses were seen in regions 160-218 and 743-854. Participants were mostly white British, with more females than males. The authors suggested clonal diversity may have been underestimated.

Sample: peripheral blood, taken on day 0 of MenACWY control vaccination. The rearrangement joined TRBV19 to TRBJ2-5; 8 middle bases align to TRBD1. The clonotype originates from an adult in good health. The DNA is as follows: TGTGCCAGTAGTACTCAGGGGGCGCAGGAGACCCAGTACTTC. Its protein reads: CASSTQGAQETQYF.